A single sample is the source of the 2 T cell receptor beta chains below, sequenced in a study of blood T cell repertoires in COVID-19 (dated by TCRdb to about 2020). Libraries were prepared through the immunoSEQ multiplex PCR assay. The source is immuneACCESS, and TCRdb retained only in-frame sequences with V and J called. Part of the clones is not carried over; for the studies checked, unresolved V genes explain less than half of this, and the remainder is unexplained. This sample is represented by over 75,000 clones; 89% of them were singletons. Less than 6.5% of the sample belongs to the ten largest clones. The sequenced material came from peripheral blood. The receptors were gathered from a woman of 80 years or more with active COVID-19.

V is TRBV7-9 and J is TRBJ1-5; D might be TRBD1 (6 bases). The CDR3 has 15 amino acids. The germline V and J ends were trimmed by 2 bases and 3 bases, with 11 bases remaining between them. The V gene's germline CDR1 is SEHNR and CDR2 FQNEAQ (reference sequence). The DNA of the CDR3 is TGTGCCAGCAGCTTAAATGGGGACACCAATCAGCCCCAGCATTTT. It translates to CASSLNGDTNQPQHF.

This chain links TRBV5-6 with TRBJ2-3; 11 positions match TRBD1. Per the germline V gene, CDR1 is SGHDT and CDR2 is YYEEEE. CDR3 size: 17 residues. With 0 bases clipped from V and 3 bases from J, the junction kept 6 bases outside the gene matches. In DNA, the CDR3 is TGTGCCAGCAGCTTGGGAGCCGGGACAGGGGGGACAGATACGCAGTATTTT. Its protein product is CASSLGAGTGGTDTQYF.